One sample yielded the 11 T cell receptor beta chains listed below, sequenced in a study of control samples from healthy donors and cancer patients. The assay was immunoSEQ multiplex PCR, and TCRdb's table has in-frame clones only and misses some. The repertoire holds about 55,000 clones, with nearly 90% as singletons. Sequencing was carried out using blood. These TCRs come from a man aged 45 to 65 in good health.

The chain carries TRBV28 and TRBJ1-5, with TRBD1 identical over 12 bases. This CDR3 has 16 amino acids. Germline V gives CDR1 MDHEN, CDR2 SYDVKM. V dropped 3 bases and J dropped 9; count of bases not matched to a gene: 9. The CDR3 DNA follows: TGTGCCAGCAGTTTCAATTCCGGGACAGGGGGCGCGCCCCAGCATTTT. Translated: CASSFNSGTGGAPQHF.

The CDR3 spells CASSIMVGTDTQYF. The CDR3 nucleotides are TGTGCCAGTAGTATTATGGTTGGCACAGATACGCAGTATTTT. V is TRBV19 and J is TRBJ2-3; D ambiguous. Deletions cut 3 bases from V and 1 base from J, with 8 bases between. CDR1 is LNHDA, CDR2 SQIVND, per germline (reference sequence). The CDR3 runs 14 residues.

This clone was recorded only once. Here the CDR3 omits its conserved ending phenylalanine or tryptophan, so a read error is the likely source. V and J are TRBV5-5 and TRBJ1-1; D remains unclear. V was trimmed by 0 bases and J by 3 bases, leaving 9 bases between them. This CDR3 is 14 amino acids long. Germline loops: CDR1 SGHKS, CDR2 YYEKEE (reference sequence). The CDR3 reads CASSLEYGYTEAFL. As DNA, the CDR3 is TGTGCCAGCAGCTTGGAATACGGCTACACTGAAGCTTTCCTT.

The rearrangement joins TRBV13 to TRBJ2-7; TRBD2 aligns across 14 bases. This CDR3 has 16 amino acids. CDR1 PRHDT and CDR2 FYEKMQ come from the germline V gene (reference sequence). V shed 4 bases and J 3 bases; nucleotides not matched to a gene: 5. The CDR3 sequence is CASSSQTSGRVYEQYF. The CDR3 region has the DNA TGTGCCAGCAGCTCGCAGACTAGCGGGAGGGTCTACGAGCAGTACTTC.

V gene TRBV7-3 combines with J gene TRBJ2-5; 11 bases align to TRBD2. V dropped 1 base and J dropped 2; count of bases not matched to a gene: 0. CDR3 length: 15 amino acids. Germline-derived CDR1 and CDR2 are SGHTA and FQGTGA. The CDR3 coding sequence is TGTGCCAGCAGCTTAATAGCGGGAGGGCAAGAGACCCAGTACTTC. Protein product: CASSLIAGGQETQYF. Variable domain in full (rest from reference TRBV7-3 and TRBJ2-5): GAGVSQTPSNKVTEKGKYVELRCDPISGHTALYWYRQSLGQGPEFLIYFQGTGAADDSGLPNDRFFAVRPEGSVSTLKIQRTERGDSAVYLCASSLIAGGQETQYFGPGTRLLVL.

The chain recombines TRBV6-5 with TRBJ1-6; D is possibly TRBD1 (5 bases). Germline V gives CDR1 MNHEY, CDR2 SVGAGI. CDR3 length equals 15 residues. Trimming took 6 bases from V and 7 from J, leaving 16 bases between them. The CDR3 nucleotides are TGTGCCAGCAGAACATCCGGGACCAGGAATTCACCCCTCCACTTT. Its protein is CASRTSGTRNSPLHF.

This clone was seen once. The chain uses TRBV6-2 or TRBV6-3 and TRBJ2-2; 13 bases fit TRBD2. Germline V CDR1 and CDR2: MNHEY, SVGEGT. Trimming removed 2 bases from V and 3 bases from J; junction bases left unmatched: 9. The CDR3 covers 19 residues. The CDR3 coding sequence is TGTGCCAGCAGTTACCCCACGGGACTAGCGGGATGGGACACCGGGGAGCTGTTTTTT. As protein: CASSYPTGLAGWDTGELFF.

This chain links TRBV29-1 with TRBJ2-1; D remains ambiguous. V lost 2 bases, J lost 7 bases, and 15 bases lay in between. The CDR3 runs 14 residues. Per the germline V gene, CDR1 is SQVTM and CDR2 is ANQGSEA. The CDR3 DNA follows: TGCAGCGTTGAATCTAGTCCCTCACAAAATGAGCAGTTCTTC. It codes for CSVESSPSQNEQFF.

The chain combines TRBV19 with TRBJ2-3, with D possibly TRBD2 on 5 matching bases. The germline V gene encodes CDR1 LNHDA and CDR2 SQIVND (reference sequence). The V gene lost 3 bases and the J gene lost 1 base, with 5 bases spanning the gap. CDR3 size: 13 residues. In nucleotides, the CDR3 is TGTGCCAGTAGTATGAGGGGCACAGATACGCAGTATTTT. Residues: CASSMRGTDTQYF. Based on the CDR3 plus reference TRBV19 and TRBJ2-3, the full variable domain is DGGITQSPKYLFRKEGQNVTLSCEQNLNHDAMYWYRQDPGQGLRLIYYSQIVNDFQKGDIAEGYSVSREKKESFPLTVTSAQKNPTAFYLCASSMRGTDTQYFGPGTRLTVL.

This clone was observed once. The chain joins TRBV6-4 to TRBJ1-1; no firm D call. Trimming cost V 5 bases and J 3 bases, with 10 bases left between them. This CDR3 has 13 amino acids. The germline V gene has CDR1 MRHNA and CDR2 SNTAGT. The CDR3 nucleotides are TGTGCCAGCAGTTTTGGGTGGGACACTGAAGCTTTCTTT. Amino acid sequence: CASSFGWDTEAFF.

This chain joins TRBV2 and TRBJ1-1; D gene uncertain. The germline V gene encodes CDR1 SNHLY and CDR2 FYNNEI. The V and J ends lost 2 bases and 6 bases respectively, with 10 bases between them. This CDR3 has 13 residues. CDR3 sequence reads: CASSEILEAEAFF. The CDR3 nucleotides are TGTGCCAGCAGTGAAATTCTGGAGGCTGAAGCTTTCTTT.